Following are 22 T cell receptor beta chains from one sample sequenced in a study of early T cells in non-severe SARS-CoV-2 infection. TCRdb processed the 5' RACE reads anew with MiXCR; each CDR3 protein has one entry. The profile covers almost 65,000 distinct CDR3 sequences, with 4.9% appearing a single time and roughly 5% taken by the ten largest. The sequenced sample consisted of whole blood. All receptors derive from an adult who was a healthcare worker with PCR-confirmed SARS-CoV-2 infection or an uninfected control (not recorded which).

The table lists this clonotype with many counts. This chain connects TRBV27 to TRBJ1-2; D uncertain. The CDR3 loop spans 13 amino acids. Germline V CDR1 and CDR2: MNHEY, SMNVEV (reference sequence). The V end lost 6 bases, the J end lost 4 bases, and 12 bases lay between the germline ends. CDR3 sequence: CASRKTAVYGYTF. The CDR3 region has the DNA TGTGCCAGCAGAAAGACGGCCGTCTATGGCTACACCTTC.

V usage is TRBV5-6 and J usage is TRBJ1-6, with D unresolved. Trimming stripped 4 bases from V and 7 bases from J, with 6 bases between. Germline assignment: CDR1 SGHDT and CDR2 YYEEEE. This CDR3 has 12 amino acids. CDR3 sequence (DNA): TGTGCCAGCAGCCGGAGGAATTCACCCCTCCACTTT. It codes for CASSRRNSPLHF.

This clonotype has a count of ten or more. The rearrangement uses TRBV9 and TRBJ2-7, with 8 bases matching TRBD2. There are 15 residues in the CDR3. V shed 0 bases, J shed 4 bases, and the junction held 6 bases outside the gene matches. In germline, CDR1 is SGDLS, CDR2 YYNGEE. For the CDR3, the DNA is TGTGCCAGCAGCGTAGATGACGGGAGGGGATACGAGCAGTACTTC. Amino acid sequence: CASSVDDGRGYEQYF.

This clonotype was seen more than once but under ten times. This chain uses TRBV2 with TRBJ2-7, with 8 nucleotides matching TRBD1. The CDR3 has 14 residues. V trimming: 5 bases; J trimming: 5 bases; junction bases outside the gene matches: 8. Germline loops: CDR1 SNHLY, CDR2 FYNNEI. CDR3 sequence (DNA): TGTGCCAGCAGTCTAGGACAGGGTAGCAACGAGCAGTACTTC. Translation gives CASSLGQGSNEQYF.

This clonotype appeared many times. This sequence joins TRBV9 and TRBJ1-4; TRBD1 matches at 7 bases. The CDR3 is 16 residues long. J was trimmed by 2 bases and V by 0 bases; bases with no gene match: 4. Germline V gene sequence: CDR1 SGDLS, CDR2 YYNGEE. The CDR3 reads CASSVEGGTTNEKLFF. The CDR3 DNA follows: TGTGCCAGCAGCGTAGAAGGGGGCACCACTAATGAAAAACTGTTTTTT.

For this clonotype: A much larger clone differs from this one at a single base, so this may be a read error. The chain joins TRBV12-5 to TRBJ1-1; 8 positions agree with TRBD1. Germline values: CDR1 LGHNT, CDR2 FRNRAP. CDR3 length equals 14 residues. V gave up 6 bases and J gave up 1 base; unmatched junction bases: 4. CDR3 coding DNA: TGTGCTAGTGGGAACAGGGGGAAGAACACTGAAGCTTTCTTT. As protein: CASGNRGKNTEAFF.

This clonotype was observed at least ten times. The gene calls are TRBV19 and TRBJ2-1, with a tentative D call TRBD2 (5 bases). Germline V gives CDR1 LNHDA, CDR2 SQIVND (reference sequence). This CDR3 has 12 residues. V dropped 3 bases and J dropped 9 bases, with 9 bases sitting between them. This CDR3 reads CASSIDLAEQFF. The CDR3 DNA reads TGTGCCAGTAGTATCGACCTAGCTGAGCAGTTCTTC.

This chain connects TRBV25-1 to TRBJ1-6; D possibly corresponds to TRBD1 (5 bases). This CDR3 has 13 amino acids. CDR1 MGHDK and CDR2 SYGVNS come from the germline V gene. V was cut by 2 bases and J by 10 bases, with 9 bases left in between. The CDR3, as DNA: TGTGCCAGCAGTGAAAGTGGGGACTCACCCCTCCACTTT. Encoded protein: CASSESGDSPLHF.

The sample holds a few counts of this clonotype. The J gene is TRBJ1-2, the V gene TRBV7-8; D uncertain. Trimming removed 5 bases at V and 8 bases at J, with 15 bases between. From germline, CDR1 is SGHVS and CDR2 FQNEAQ. CDR3 length: 13 amino acids. The CDR3 region has the DNA TGTGCCAGCAGCCCAGGAGGCGTTTTGGGCTACACCTTC. This sequence encodes CASSPGGVLGYTF.

Ten or more counts support this clonotype. The chain couples TRBV6-5 to TRBJ2-1; 14 bases map to TRBD2. Germline V gene data show CDR1 as MNHEY and CDR2 as SVGAGI. The trim removed 7 bases at V and 6 bases at J, leaving 5 bases unmatched. The CDR3 contains 15 residues. Written as DNA, the CDR3 is TGTGCCAGCACCCCTGGGACTAGCGGGAGCAATGAGCAGTTCTTC. Protein product: CASTPGTSGSNEQFF.

There are many counts of this clonotype. The rearrangement links TRBV9 to TRBJ2-5, with D possibly TRBD2 on 5 matching bases. The CDR3 runs to 13 residues. Germline-derived CDR1 and CDR2 are SGDLS and YYNGEE. V was pared by 0 bases and J by 3 bases, with 6 bases between. The CDR3 here is CASSVDGEETQYF. In DNA, the CDR3 is TGTGCCAGCAGCGTAGACGGGGAAGAGACCCAGTACTTC.

This clonotype appeared many times. The rearrangement links TRBV5-6 to TRBJ2-1, with 11 bases identical to TRBD1. The trim removed 0 bases at V and 8 bases at J, leaving 7 bases unmatched. Germline-derived CDR1 and CDR2 are SGHDT and YYEEEE. This CDR3 contains 16 residues. CDR3 bases: TGTGCCAGCAGCTTGGGCGGGACAGGGGGTATCGATGAGCAGTTCTTC. Its protein is CASSLGGTGGIDEQFF.

This clonotype occurred a few times. The rearrangement links TRBV5-5 to TRBJ2-7; tentatively, D is TRBD1 or TRBD2 (5 bases each). In germline, CDR1 is SGHKS, CDR2 YYEKEE (reference sequence). This CDR3 is 15 amino acids long. The ends were cut back, 5 bases at V and 0 bases at J, with 15 bases in the middle. CDR3 nucleotides: TGTGCCAGCAGTATAGGGGACGTGAGCTCCTACGAGCAGTACTTC. This encodes CASSIGDVSSYEQYF.

The sample holds a few counts of this clonotype. The rearrangement links TRBV6-5 to TRBJ2-1; D is perhaps TRBD1 (6 bases). From germline, CDR1 is MNHEY and CDR2 SVGAGI. The CDR3 has 15 residues. V lost 2 bases, J lost 1 base, and 9 bases lay in between. The CDR3 sequence: CASSYDRNSYNEQFF. CDR3 DNA: TGTGCCAGCAGTTACGACAGGAATTCCTACAATGAGCAGTTCTTC.

This clonotype was counted a few times. CDR3 sequence: CATDVLGRTDTQYF. In nucleotides, the CDR3 is TGTGCCACCGACGTATTGGGTCGCACAGATACGCAGTATTTT. The V gene is TRBV6-1, the J gene TRBJ2-3; D not certain. Trimming cost V 10 bases and J 1 base, with 15 bases left between them. Per germline, CDR1 MNHNS and CDR2 SASEGT. There are 14 residues in the CDR3.

V and J are TRBV27 and TRBJ2-1, with 14 positions matching TRBD2. The CDR3 has 17 amino acids. The junction had 6 bases not matched to a gene; V was cut back by 3 bases and J by 5 bases. Germline lookup yields CDR1 MNHEY and CDR2 SMNVEV (reference sequence). CDR3 amino acids: CASSFFGLAGGHNEQFF. In nucleotides, the CDR3 is TGTGCCAGCAGTTTTTTTGGACTAGCGGGAGGTCACAATGAGCAGTTCTTC.

The chain links TRBV15 to TRBJ1-2, with D unresolved. V lost 1 base and J 2 bases, leaving 11 bases between the germline ends. There are 15 residues in the CDR3. Germline V gene sequence: CDR1 LNHNV, CDR2 YYDKDF (reference sequence). The CDR3 region has the DNA TGTGCCACCAGCAGAGGGGTTAGGGTCAACTATGGCTACACCTTC. Encoded protein: CATSRGVRVNYGYTF. Full variable domain (rest looked up from reference TRBV15 and TRBJ1-2): DAMVIQNPRYQVTQFGKPVTLSCSQTLNHNVMYWYQQKSSQAPKLLFHYYDKDFNNEADTPDNFQSRRPNTSFCFLDIRSPGLGDTAMYLCATSRGVRVNYGYTFGSGTRLTVV.

This clonotype was seen repeatedly, ten times or more. This rearrangement joins TRBV19 to TRBJ2-2; D gene uncertain. This CDR3 has 12 residues. Germline V gene data show CDR1 as LNHDA and CDR2 as SQIVND (reference sequence). Trimming removed 11 bases at V and 0 bases at J, with 7 bases between. In nucleotides, the CDR3 is TGTGCCTGCGGACCGAACACCGGGGAGCTGTTTTTT. Its protein is CACGPNTGELFF.

This chain uses TRBV13 with TRBJ2-7; D not certain. The V gene lost 0 bases and the J gene lost 2 bases, with 8 bases spanning the gap. This CDR3 has 14 residues. Germline lookup yields CDR1 PRHDT and CDR2 FYEKMQ (reference sequence). CDR3: CASSLGGMPYEQYF. Here the CDR3 DNA reads TGTGCCAGCAGCTTAGGAGGCATGCCCTACGAGCAGTACTTC.

In its sample, this clonotype was seen many times. This chain uses TRBV11-2 with TRBJ2-3, with D perhaps matching TRBD2 (6 bases). CDR3 length: 15 residues. Germline CDR1 and CDR2: SGHAT and FQNNGV. Trimming stripped 4 bases from V and 2 bases from J, with 13 bases between. Here the CDR3 DNA reads TGTGCCAGCAGCTCCGGTCCGGGAGCCACAGATACGCAGTATTTT. This gives the protein CASSSGPGATDTQYF.

This clonotype was recorded many times. This chain connects TRBV7-9 to TRBJ2-3; D not resolved. V was clipped by 4 bases and J by 3 bases, with 11 bases between them. The CDR3 sequence is 14 residues long. Looked up from germline, CDR1 is SEHNR and CDR2 is FQNEAQ (reference sequence). The CDR3: CASSSSNRTDTQYF. CDR3 DNA sequence: TGTGCCAGCAGCTCCTCCAACCGTACAGATACGCAGTATTTT.

Ten or more counts support this clonotype. The chain combines TRBV5-1 with TRBJ1-1; 7 positions agree with TRBD1. The junction had 0 bases not matched to a gene; V was cut back by 1 base and J by 3 bases. This CDR3 region has 13 residues. The V gene's germline CDR1 is SGHRS and CDR2 YFSETQ. This chain's CDR3 is CASSLTGDTEAFF. DNA for the CDR3: TGCGCCAGCAGCTTGACAGGGGACACTGAAGCTTTCTTT. Full variable domain (outside the CDR3, taken from reference TRBV5-1 and TRBJ1-1): KAGVTQTPRYLIKTRGQQVTLSCSPISGHRSVSWYQQTPGQGLQFLFEYFSETQRNKGNFPGRFSGRQFSNSRSEMNVSTLELGDSALYLCASSLTGDTEAFFGQGTRLTVV.